A selection of T cell receptor beta chains follows, all from one sample in a study of blood T cell repertoires in COVID-19. The table came from immunoSEQ multiplex PCR; TCRdb's copy has only in-frame clones and leaves some out. This sample has 300,000 to 400,000 clones, with under 95% found just once. Input material: PBMCs or T cells enriched from blood (not recorded which). Every receptor here comes from a man in his sixties who had recovered from COVID-19. Both conserved end residues are part of each CDR3. Fields, in order: V gene, J gene, D gene, clone size, CDR3 protein, CDR3 DNA. The D gene is left open where the match is weak. Clone size, where shown, is once, few, many, or a class for clones that have expanded.

v_gene: TRBV10-3
j_gene: TRBJ1-6
d_gene: .
abundance: .
CDR3aa: CAISESADRDNSPLHF
CDR3nt: TGTGCCATCAGTGAGTCGGCGGACAGAGATAATTCACCCCTCCACTTT

v_gene: TRBV11-2
j_gene: TRBJ2-7
d_gene: .
abundance: .
CDR3aa: CASSSLRGQYF
CDR3nt: TGTGCCAGCAGCTCCCTACGTGGGCAGTACTTC

v_gene: TRBV3-1/TRBV3-2
j_gene: TRBJ2-1
d_gene: TRBD1
abundance: .
CDR3aa: CASSRDRGTYNEQFF
CDR3nt: TGTGCCAGCAGCCGGGACAGGGGCACCTACAATGAGCAGTTCTTC

v_gene: TRBV7-3
j_gene: TRBJ1-3
d_gene: .
abundance: .
CDR3aa: CASSSGGPGNTIYF
CDR3nt: TGTGCCAGCAGCTCGGGGGGTCCTGGAAACACCATATATTTT

v_gene: TRBV18
j_gene: TRBJ1-2
d_gene: .
abundance: .
CDR3aa: CASSPGQVPNYGYTF
CDR3nt: TGTGCCAGCTCACCCGGACAAGTTCCTAACTATGGCTACACCTTC

v_gene: TRBV5-4
j_gene: TRBJ2-2
d_gene: TRBD2
abundance: .
CDR3aa: CASSSGGSVSGELFF
CDR3nt: TGTGCCAGCAGCTCGGGAGGGAGCGTAAGCGGGGAGCTGTTTTTT

v_gene: TRBV5-1
j_gene: TRBJ1-2
d_gene: .
abundance: .
CDR3aa: CASSLDTESYGYTF
CDR3nt: TGCGCCAGCAGCTTGGATACGGAGTCGTATGGCTACACCTTC

v_gene: TRBV4-2
j_gene: TRBJ2-2
d_gene: .
abundance: .
CDR3aa: CASSQARLSNTGELFF
CDR3nt: TGTGCCAGCAGCCAAGCACGACTATCGAACACCGGGGAGCTGTTTTTT

v_gene: TRBV18
j_gene: TRBJ1-5
d_gene: .
abundance: .
CDR3aa: CASSFSGQLSNQPQHF
CDR3nt: TGTGCCAGCTCATTCTCCGGACAGCTTAGCAATCAGCCCCAGCATTTT

v_gene: TRBV29-1
j_gene: TRBJ1-1
d_gene: TRBD1
abundance: .
CDR3aa: CSVRDRGPWKAFF
CDR3nt: TGCAGCGTCAGGGACAGGGGGCCTTGGAAAGCTTTCTTT

v_gene: TRBV2
j_gene: TRBJ1-5
d_gene: TRBD1
abundance: once
CDR3aa: CASSEARTGPYSNQPQHF
CDR3nt: TGTGCCAGCAGTGAAGCCCGGACAGGGCCGTATAGCAATCAGCCCCAGCATTTT

v_gene: TRBV19
j_gene: TRBJ1-4
d_gene: TRBD1
abundance: .
CDR3aa: CASSIGGTGFEKLFF
CDR3nt: TGTGCCAGTAGTATAGGAGGGACAGGGTTTGAAAAACTGTTTTTT

v_gene: TRBV7-9
j_gene: TRBJ2-1
d_gene: TRBD2
abundance: few
CDR3aa: CASSRSTSWREGYEEQFF
CDR3nt: TGTGCCAGCAGCCGCTCGACTAGTTGGCGGGAGGGTTATGAGGAGCAGTTCTTC

v_gene: TRBV19
j_gene: TRBJ2-3
d_gene: TRBD2
abundance: .
CDR3aa: CASSIVRTSGISTDTQYF
CDR3nt: TGTGCCAGTAGTATAGTTAGGACTAGCGGGATAAGCACAGATACGCAGTATTTT

v_gene: TRBV6-2/TRBV6-3
j_gene: TRBJ2-7
d_gene: TRBD1
abundance: .
CDR3aa: CASSSRTGSYEQYF
CDR3nt: TGTGCCAGCAGTTCTCGGACAGGGAGCTACGAGCAGTACTTC

v_gene: TRBV30
j_gene: TRBJ2-7
d_gene: TRBD2
abundance: .
CDR3aa: CAWSFGGGSFEQYF
CDR3nt: TGTGCCTGGAGTTTTGGGGGGGGTTCATTCGAGCAGTACTTC

v_gene: TRBV15
j_gene: TRBJ1-1
d_gene: .
abundance: .
CDR3aa: CATSQGQGETEAFF
CDR3nt: TGTGCCACCAGCCAGGGGCAAGGGGAGACTGAAGCTTTCTTT

v_gene: TRBV18
j_gene: TRBJ1-2
d_gene: .
abundance: .
CDR3aa: CASSPPRDTHYGYTF
CDR3nt: TGTGCCAGCTCACCACCCCGGGACACTCACTATGGCTACACCTTC

v_gene: TRBV5-1
j_gene: TRBJ2-5
d_gene: .
abundance: .
CDR3aa: CASSLNGGKETQYF
CDR3nt: TGCGCCAGCAGCCTGAATGGGGGCAAAGAGACCCAGTACTTC

v_gene: TRBV27
j_gene: TRBJ2-7
d_gene: TRBD2
abundance: .
CDR3aa: CASKGGTSGTVEQYF
CDR3nt: TGTGCCAGCAAAGGAGGGACTAGCGGGACTGTCGAGCAGTACTTC

v_gene: TRBV18
j_gene: TRBJ2-7
d_gene: .
abundance: few
CDR3aa: CASSPAGRLGEQYF
CDR3nt: TGTGCCAGCTCACCGGCAGGCAGGTTAGGAGAGCAGTACTTC

v_gene: TRBV7-2
j_gene: TRBJ2-3
d_gene: TRBD1
abundance: .
CDR3aa: CASSLGQGDTDTQYF
CDR3nt: TGTGCCAGCAGCTTAGGACAGGGAGACACAGATACGCAGTATTTT

v_gene: TRBV18
j_gene: TRBJ1-2
d_gene: .
abundance: .
CDR3aa: CASSPRASIHKENYGYTF
CDR3nt: TGTGCCAGCTCACCACGGGCCTCAATACATAAAGAGAACTATGGCTACACCTTC

v_gene: TRBV7-9
j_gene: TRBJ2-1
d_gene: TRBD1
abundance: .
CDR3aa: CASSWYGTAPYNEQFF
CDR3nt: TGTGCCAGCAGCTGGTACGGGACAGCGCCCTACAATGAGCAGTTCTTC

v_gene: TRBV19
j_gene: TRBJ2-1
d_gene: TRBD2
abundance: once
CDR3aa: CATSGGAVSNEQFF
CDR3nt: TGTGCCACGTCCGGGGGGGCGGTTTCCAATGAGCAGTTCTTC

v_gene: TRBV3-1/TRBV3-2
j_gene: TRBJ2-6
d_gene: TRBD1
abundance: .
CDR3aa: CASSTIYGTAISSGANVLTF
CDR3nt: TGTGCCAGCAGCACAATTTACGGGACAGCGATATCCTCTGGGGCCAACGTCCTGACTTTC

v_gene: TRBV4-1
j_gene: TRBJ2-7
d_gene: TRBD1
abundance: .
CDR3aa: CASSLGWTGYEQYF
CDR3nt: TGCGCCAGCAGTTTGGGGTGGACAGGGTACGAGCAGTACTTC

v_gene: TRBV14
j_gene: TRBJ2-5
d_gene: .
abundance: .
CDR3aa: CASSHYPTQQETQYF
CDR3nt: TGTGCCAGCAGCCACTACCCGACTCAACAAGAGACCCAGTACTTC

v_gene: TRBV29-1
j_gene: TRBJ1-2
d_gene: .
abundance: .
CDR3aa: CSVGAGLYGYTF
CDR3nt: TGCAGCGTTGGCGCCGGACTCTATGGCTACACCTTC

v_gene: TRBV5-1
j_gene: TRBJ2-4
d_gene: .
abundance: .
CDR3aa: CASSLGADRNIQYF
CDR3nt: TGCGCCAGCAGCTTGGGGGCTGACCGGAACATTCAGTACTTC

v_gene: TRBV4-2
j_gene: TRBJ1-1
d_gene: .
abundance: once
CDR3aa: CASSQDHREMNTEAFF
CDR3nt: TGTGCCAGCAGCCAAGACCACCGGGAAATGAACACTGAAGCTTTCTTT

v_gene: TRBV11-2
j_gene: TRBJ2-3
d_gene: .
abundance: .
CDR3aa: CASRPRTSTDTQYF
CDR3nt: TGTGCCAGCAGACCTCGAACTAGCACAGATACGCAGTATTTT

v_gene: TRBV5-6
j_gene: TRBJ1-1
d_gene: TRBD1
abundance: .
CDR3aa: CASSFGQGDTEAFF
CDR3nt: TGTGCCAGCAGCTTCGGCCAGGGGGACACTGAAGCTTTCTTT

v_gene: TRBV2
j_gene: TRBJ2-5
d_gene: TRBD1
abundance: .
CDR3aa: CASSERDRGGETQYF
CDR3nt: TGTGCCAGCAGTGAGCGAGACAGGGGGGGAGAGACCCAGTACTTC

v_gene: TRBV25-1
j_gene: TRBJ2-3
d_gene: .
abundance: .
CDR3aa: CASSDSDTQYF
CDR3nt: TGTGCCAGCAGTGACTCAGATACGCAGTATTTT

v_gene: TRBV10-1
j_gene: TRBJ2-1
d_gene: .
abundance: .
CDR3aa: CASSFLGGDEQFF
CDR3nt: TGCGCCAGCAGTTTTTTAGGGGGAGATGAGCAGTTCTTC